A single sample is the source of the 25 T cell receptor beta chains below, sequenced in a study of blood T cells in healthy people across ages. A J-beta primer mix and a sample-barcoded 5' primer were used in a second PCR of about 6 to 12 cycles. MiXCR was run by TCRdb on the 5' RACE reads, yielding one entry per CDR3 protein. Of roughly 500,000 distinct CDR3 sequences in the sample, roughly 28% were seen once. The sequenced material came from blood. The receptors were sampled from a woman between 70 and 85 years old in good health.

This clonotype was counted a single time. The chain joins TRBV29-1 to TRBJ1-1; tentatively, D is TRBD1 (5 bases). Trimming removed 3 bases at V and 11 bases at J, with 16 bases between. Per the germline V gene, CDR1 is SQVTM and CDR2 is ANQGSEA. CDR3 length: 12 amino acids. CDR3 in amino acids: CSVDRQTLGAFF. As DNA, the CDR3 is TGCAGCGTTGATCGACAGACTCTTGGGGCTTTCTTT.

This clonotype was observed a handful of times. The CDR3 spells CSVEGLPGVFGYTF. CDR3 coding DNA: TGCAGCGTTGAAGGTCTCCCAGGGGTCTTCGGCTACACCTTC. The chain couples TRBV29-1 to TRBJ1-2; tentatively, D is TRBD1 (6 bases). CDR1 is SQVTM, CDR2 ANQGSEA, per germline. Deletions cut 1 base from V and 8 bases from J, with 17 bases between. The CDR3 has 14 amino acids.

The V and J genes are TRBV6-2 or TRBV6-3 and TRBJ2-1; tentative D call: TRBD2 (5 bases). The DNA end is more similar to TRBJ2-5, so the J call may be wrong. The CDR3 contains 16 residues. Germline lookup yields CDR1 MNHEY and CDR2 SVGEGT. CDR3 protein: CASSYSGLDRQETQYF. Written as DNA, the CDR3 is TGTGCCAGCAGTTACAGCGGCCTTGACCGACAAGAGACCCAGTACTTC.

The CDR3, as DNA: TGTGCCAGCAGCCAAGATCCGCCCGGGAGGGATGGCTACACCTTC. Residues: CASSQDPPGRDGYTF. This chain joins TRBV4-2 and TRBJ1-2, with D unclear. The V end was cut by 0 bases, the J end by 6 bases, with 14 bases between. This CDR3 has 15 amino acids. CDR1 LGHNA and CDR2 YNFKEQ come from the germline V gene.

Remarks on this clonotype: One end of the junction does not line up with germline, which may come from a read error. V usage is TRBV7-2 and J usage is TRBJ2-3; D is unresolved. Looked up from germline, CDR1 is SGHTA and CDR2 is FQGNSA. The CDR3 totals 15 residues. The CDR3 is CASSSQQISTDTQYF. CDR3 in DNA: TGCGCCAGCAGCTCCCAACAGATCAGCACAGATACGCAGTATTTT.

This clonotype was detected a few times. The chain uses TRBV2 and TRBJ1-5; D gene uncertain. Germline V gives CDR1 SNHLY, CDR2 FYNNEI. V lost 1 base to trimming and J lost 2 bases, with 6 bases between them. The CDR3 contains 14 residues. The CDR3 sequence is CASSEVNRNQPQHF. The DNA for the CDR3 is TGTGCCAGCAGTGAAGTCAACCGCAATCAGCCCCAGCATTTT.

The rearrangement joins TRBV4-3 to TRBJ1-1; 9 nucleotides agree with TRBD1. CDR3 length equals 15 residues. Unmatched junction bases numbered 3, after V lost 0 bases and J lost 4 bases. Germline V gene lookup returns CDR1 LGHNA and CDR2 YSLEER. CDR3 region: CASSQDTGGVTEAFF. As DNA, the CDR3 is TGCGCCAGCAGCCAAGATACAGGGGGCGTCACTGAAGCTTTCTTT.

This clonotype was recorded a few times. The rearrangement links TRBV3-1 to TRBJ2-5; D remains unclear. Germline lookup yields CDR1 LGHDT and CDR2 YNNKEL (reference sequence). Trimming stripped 0 bases from V and 10 bases from J, with 9 bases between. The CDR3 is 12 residues long. CDR3 loop: CASSQDMTYQYF. In nucleotides, the CDR3 is TGTGCCAGCAGCCAAGATATGACTTACCAGTACTTC.

This clonotype was recorded a few times. The chain carries TRBV2 and TRBJ2-7, with 11 bases aligning to TRBD1. The end of the DNA fits TRBJ2-1 better, so the J call may be wrong. CDR1 is SNHLY and CDR2 is FYNNEI in the germline V gene. The CDR3 has 16 residues. CDR3 nucleotides: TGTGCCAGCAGTGCCTTGGGACAGGGGGTCTACAATGAGCAGTTCTTC. Its protein is CASSALGQGVYNEQFF.

The chain uses TRBV11-1 and TRBJ1-2; D may be TRBD1 (6 bases). CDR3 length: 14 residues. The V gene's germline CDR1 is SGHAT and CDR2 FQDESV (reference sequence). With 5 bases removed from V and 8 bases from J, the gap between germline ends came to 18 bases. This CDR3 reads CASSPRDGGRGYTF. The CDR3 nucleotides read TGTGCCAGCAGCCCCCGGGACGGGGGGCGCGGCTACACCTTC.

This clonotype has more than one count but fewer than ten. The J gene is TRBJ2-5, the V gene TRBV7-6; TRBD1 aligns across 11 bases. The end of the DNA fits TRBJ2-1 better, so the J call may be wrong. The CDR3 covers 15 residues. Germline V gene sequence: CDR1 SGHVS, CDR2 FNYEAQ. The CDR3 here is CASSLWDRGDNEQFF. CDR3 coding DNA: TGTGCCAGCAGCTTATGGGACAGGGGGGACAATGAGCAGTTCTTC.

CDR3 residues: CASSHRHPETQYF. The CDR3 region has the DNA TGTGCCAGCAGTCATCGGCACCCGGAGACCCAGTACTTC. The chain has TRBV6-2 or TRBV6-3 and TRBJ2-5, with D hard to call. V was shortened by 5 bases and J by 5 bases, with 12 bases between the two germline ends. Germline V lookup: CDR1 MNHEY, CDR2 SVGEGT. This CDR3 is 13 amino acids long.

This clonotype was observed a few times. The chain recombines TRBV7-7 with TRBJ1-4, with 10 bases fitting TRBD1. The V gene end was trimmed by 5 bases and the J gene end by 1 base; junction bases not matched to a gene: 4. The length of the CDR3 is 16 residues. CDR1 and CDR2 (germline): SSHAT, FNYEAQ (reference sequence). The CDR3 here is CASSPGDRGTNEKLFF. CDR3 DNA sequence: TGTGCCAGCAGCCCCGGGGACAGGGGAACTAATGAAAAACTGTTTTTT.

The chain links TRBV6-2 or TRBV6-3 to TRBJ2-7, with 8 bases lining up with TRBD2. Per the germline V gene, CDR1 is MNHEY and CDR2 is SVGEGT. The CDR3 is 17 residues long. V was clipped by 6 bases and J by 4 bases; unmatched bases: 17. The CDR3 coding sequence is TGTGCCAGCAGGCTACCTCCATCGGGGGGGCCGATGTACGAGCAGTACTTC. Translating it yields CASRLPPSGGPMYEQYF.

The gene calls are TRBV7-2 and TRBJ2-5; TRBD2 aligns across 9 bases. Near its end, the DNA agrees better with TRBJ2-1, so the J call may be wrong. The CDR3 covers 15 residues. CDR1 is SGHTA, CDR2 FQGNSA, per germline. CDR3 DNA sequence: TGTGCCAGCAGTCTTAGCGGGGGTGCGAACAATGAGCAGTTCTTC. This encodes CASSLSGGANNEQFF.

This rearrangement joins TRBV6-5 to TRBJ1-2; D uncertain. The CDR3 runs to 11 residues. Trimming stripped 6 bases from V and 4 bases from J, with 6 bases between. The V gene's germline CDR1 is MNHEY and CDR2 SVGAGI. The CDR3 region has the DNA TGTGCCAGCAGGGTCGGCTATGGCTACACCTTC. Encoded protein: CASRVGYGYTF.

The V and J genes are TRBV2 and TRBJ2-7, with D perhaps assigned TRBD1 or TRBD2 (5 bases each). CDR1 SNHLY and CDR2 FYNNEI come from the germline V gene. Deletions cut 6 bases from V and 1 base from J, with 10 bases between. The CDR3 is 13 residues long. CDR3 nucleotides: TGTGCCAGCAGACCCGGGACGTCCTACGAGCAGTACTTC. This sequence encodes CASRPGTSYEQYF.

The chain joins TRBV7-8 to TRBJ1-2, with a tentative D call TRBD1 (5 bases). Germline V gene data show CDR1 as SGHVS and CDR2 as FQNEAQ. V lost 5 bases and J 5 bases, leaving 9 bases between the germline ends. The CDR3 runs to 12 residues. CDR3 sequence reads: CASSRGGYGYTF. The DNA of the CDR3 is TGTGCCAGCAGCCGGGGGGGTTATGGCTACACCTTC.

As to this clonotype: This may be a read error, as it is one base from a much larger clone. This chain uses TRBV2 with TRBJ1-1; D not resolved. The CDR3 runs to 12 residues. Germline V gene lookup returns CDR1 SNHLY and CDR2 FYNNEI. V was cut by 6 bases and J by 6 bases, with 11 bases left in between. CDR3 region: CASRGPGAEAFF. The CDR3 DNA sequence: TGTGCCAGCAGAGGCCCAGGAGCTGAAGCTTTCTTT.

This clonotype was counted many times. The V gene is TRBV29-1, the J gene TRBJ1-1; the match to TRBD1 covers 12 bases. The CDR3 consists of 16 residues. Losses at the gene ends were 7 bases for V and 0 bases for J; bases not matched to a gene: 9. The V gene's germline CDR1 is SQVTM and CDR2 ANQGSEA. CDR3 loop: CSARRGQGAMNTEAFF. DNA for the CDR3: TGCAGCGCCCGTAGGGGACAGGGGGCCATGAACACTGAAGCTTTCTTT.

The chain couples TRBV20-1 to TRBJ2-3; perhaps TRBD2 as D (6 bases). V was shortened by 0 bases and J by 0 bases, with 16 bases between the two germline ends. Per the germline V gene, CDR1 is DFQATT and CDR2 is SNEGSKA (reference sequence). The CDR3 consists of 17 residues. CDR3 residues: CSARESVGGASTDTQYF. CDR3 DNA sequence: TGCAGTGCTAGAGAATCGGTAGGAGGGGCTAGCACAGATACGCAGTATTTT.

This clonotype was seen a few times. CDR3 region: CSVVDSGGPRNTEAFF. The CDR3 coding sequence is TGCAGCGTTGTTGATTCGGGGGGCCCCCGAAACACTGAAGCTTTCTTT. V is TRBV29-1 and J is TRBJ1-1, with D possibly being TRBD1 (6 bases). V was clipped by 4 bases and J by 2 bases, with 20 bases between them. Germline CDR1 is SQVTM and CDR2 is ANQGSEA. This CDR3 has 16 residues.

In this sample, this clonotype turned up many times. The rearrangement uses TRBV20-1 and TRBJ2-7; possible D gene TRBD1, 5 bases. The CDR3 totals 11 residues. Trimming removed 3 bases from V and 8 bases from J, with 11 bases in between. The V gene's germline CDR1 is DFQATT and CDR2 SNEGSKA (reference sequence). The CDR3 loop reads CSARGPGKQYF. In DNA, the CDR3 is TGCAGTGCTAGGGGGCCTGGAAAGCAGTACTTC.

In this sample, this clonotype turned up a few times. This chain uses TRBV7-2 with TRBJ2-6; D is unclear. Per germline, CDR1 SGHTA and CDR2 FQGNSA. This CDR3 comprises 15 residues. With 3 bases removed from V and 1 base from J, the gap between germline ends came to 7 bases. The CDR3, as DNA: TGTGCCAGCAGCTTTGTGGGGTCTGGGGCCAACGTCCTGACTTTC. This encodes CASSFVGSGANVLTF.

The chain uses TRBV10-2 and TRBJ1-1; D unclear. The CDR3 contains 9 residues. V lost 11 bases to trimming and J lost 11 bases, with 12 bases between them. Germline V gives CDR1 WSHSY, CDR2 SAAADI. The CDR3 sequence: CAVPRGAFF. For the CDR3, the DNA is TGCGCCGTGCCTCGTGGGGCTTTCTTT.